The T cell receptor beta chain under discussion was sequenced for a study of blood T cell repertoires in COVID-19 (dated by TCRdb to about 2020). About the full investigation: Collaborator samples came from the United States, Italy and Spain and covered acute and convalescent phases of COVID-19. The material from the prospective study consisted of cDNA or gDNA derived from T cells, B-cell-depleted T cells, or PBMCs. Subjects who had been exposed to COVID-19, were actively infected with it, or had recovered from it provided the deeply sampled blood TCRbeta repertoires that made up the dataset. A freely available public database, intended as a resource for researchers studying the immune response to SARS-CoV-2, is where the repertoires were released. Samples came from the ongoing ImmuneRACE study (first 160 participants) plus 1,254 subjects from 6 global collaborators. A de-identified subject ID, COVID-19 status, age in years and sex were almost always included in the sample metadata. HLA class I and class II types, where available, came from metadata supplied by the sample provider rather than from assay-based typing. Overall study outcomes, separate from this receptor: The quantity of clinical and demographic metadata differed by source and by participant and was supplied without curation.

TCRbeta CDR3 regions were amplified from genomic DNA by means of the immunoSEQ Assay, a bias-controlled multiplex PCR. On the study's bioinformatics: Within the assay, amplification of reference gene primers was used to estimate how many nucleated cells each sample contained. Sequence reads were collapsed and filtered to measure the absolute abundance of every unique TCRbeta CDR3 rearrangement. For each sample, productive Simpson clonality was calculated as the square root of Simpson's diversity index across productive rearrangements. TCRdb limited this immuneACCESS table to in-frame rearrangements with V and J called. A share of clones is missing; checked studies link under half to unresolved V genes, and the rest is unexplained. The V and J calls and the clone size are those of that table, but D and trimming were determined from the DNA. For this sample there are roughly 40,000 clones; roughly 86% appear just once. The ten top clones hold around 60% of the sample.

Collaborating institutions collected whole blood in K2EDTA tubes following their own protocols. For TCRbeta analysis, collaborator samples were shipped as frozen whole blood, as isolated PBMCs, or as DNA extracted from either sample type. Including cysteine and phenylalanine, the CDR3 has 15 amino acids. Only CDR3 DNA is held: 45 bases, read in frame from base 1. Regarding this clone: No antigen is known for it. Base quality data are lacking; no much larger clone is found one base away.

Sequenced input: peripheral blood. The rearranged chain carries TRBV12-2 and TRBJ1-1; TRBD1 was called by the table and not checked on the DNA. TRBV12-2 is deemed a pseudogene. The clonotype originates from an older man with acute or convalescent COVID-19. The sequence in DNA is TGTGCAAGTCGCTTAAGACAGGGGGGGAACACTGAAGCTTTCTTT. This encodes CASRLRQGGNTEAFF.